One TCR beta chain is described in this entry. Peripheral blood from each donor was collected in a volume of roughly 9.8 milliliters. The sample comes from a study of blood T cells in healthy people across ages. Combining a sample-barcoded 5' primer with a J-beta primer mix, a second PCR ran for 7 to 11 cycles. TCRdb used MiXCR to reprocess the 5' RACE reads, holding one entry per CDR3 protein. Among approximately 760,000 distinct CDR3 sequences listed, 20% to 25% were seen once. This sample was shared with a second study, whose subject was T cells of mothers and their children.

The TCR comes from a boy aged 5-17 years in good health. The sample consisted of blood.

The CDR3 DNA follows: TGTGCCAGCAGCAATGACAGGAAAGAGACCCAGTACTTC. Translation: CASSNDRKETQYF. The chain uses TRBV21-1 and TRBJ2-5; the table's D gene call, TRBD1, was not cross checked with the DNA. TRBV21-1 is a listed pseudogene. This CDR3 spans 13 amino acids.